This T cell receptor beta chain was identified in a study of T-cell memory formation after mild COVID-19. Study observations and caveats: Clones that shrank (day 15 to 85) were balanced CD4/CD8, whereas later expanders leaned CD4+. Several responding clones turned up in pre-infection memory, indicating that cross-reactive memory may have taken part.

Germline values: CDR1 MRHNA, CDR2 SNTAGT. V lost 8 bases and J 7 bases, leaving 18 bases between the germline ends. The CDR3 is 13 amino acids. In regard to this clonotype: What it recognizes is unknown.

TCRdb passed the 5' RACE reads through MiXCR, listing each CDR3 protein once. The sample lists roughly 130,000 distinct CDR3 sequences; 17% were seen once. Sequencing was performed on PBMCs or a T cell subset sorted from them (not recorded which). This clonotype originated in a man aged 18 to 35 who had mild COVID-19 (a few samples of this study predate the infection). Cell type and time point are not known. The gene calls are TRBV6-4 and TRBJ2-7; possibly TRBD1 for D (5 bases). Written as DNA, the CDR3 is TGTGCCAGCCAGGGTGGCAGGGTGAGGGAGCAGTACTTC. It translates to CASQGGRVREQYF.